This T cell receptor (beta chain) was recorded in a study of Ad26.COV2.S vaccination and SARS-CoV-2 variants. This clone occurred once. The CDR3 has 12 amino acids. Germline CDR1 and CDR2: SQVTM and ANQGSEA. Trimming shortened V by 4 bases and J by 13 bases, and 19 bases separated the two germline ends. Sequencing used immunoSEQ multiplex PCR; TCRdb keeps in-frame clones, though not all of them. The table has under 150,000 clones, just over 85% seen once. The sequence came from a human donor who had recovered from COVID-19. The chain joins TRBV29-1 to TRBJ1-1; maybe TRBD1 (5 bases). The sequencing used peripheral blood, collected after recovery from COVID-19. The CDR3 is CSVVTGGEAGFF. DNA of the CDR3: TGCAGCGTTGTAACCGGGGGGGAGGCGGGTTTCTTT. Full variable domain (missing parts from reference TRBV29-1 and TRBJ1-1): SAVISQKPSRDICQRGTSLTIQCQVDSQVTMMFWYRQQPGQSLTLIATANQGSEATYESGFVIDKFPISRPNLTFSTLTVSNMSPEDSSIYLCSVVTGGEAGFFGQGTRLTVV.